This TCR beta chain was obtained from a study of blood T cell repertoires in COVID-19. Sequenced by immunoSEQ multiplex PCR; TCRdb stores in-frame clones only, minus some. Of more than 85,000 clones listed, 92% are singletons. The CDR3 has 13 amino acids. V was cut by 0 bases and J by 6 bases, with 12 bases left in between. Germline CDR1 GTSNPN, CDR2 SVGIG (reference sequence). This chain uses TRBV30 with TRBJ2-7; perhaps TRBD2 as D (5 bases). The sequencing input was peripheral blood. The sequence derives from a woman in her forties or fifties with COVID-19, enrolled during active disease. The CDR3 loop is CAWSVEGISEQYV. The CDR3 DNA sequence: TGTGCCTGGAGTGTTGAGGGAATAAGCGAGCAGTACGTC.